This T cell receptor (beta chain) is drawn from a study of post-analysis software for immune sequencing data. Regarding the study as a whole: Roughly five TRBV segments, including TRBV5-6, TRBV5-1 and TRBV20-1, were more frequent in patients than controls.

Sequencing libraries made from TCR beta cDNA carried unique molecular identifiers. Using its own MiXCR run on the PCR reads, TCRdb lists one record per CDR3 protein. The sample holds 740,000 or so distinct CDR3 sequences, 53% seen once. The V and J ends lost 6 bases and 5 bases, in that order; junction bases with no gene match: 7. CDR1 and CDR2 from the germline V gene are SNHLY and FYNNEI. CDR3 length: 14 residues. Concerning this clonotype: Antigen unknown.

The chain has TRBV2 and TRBJ2-5; 9 bases line up with TRBD1. The sample consisted of blood. This receptor was taken from a girl aged 10 to 17 with multiple sclerosis. CDR3 sequence (DNA): TGTGCCAGCAGACCCAGGACAGGGGAGGAGACCCAGTACTTC. This encodes CASRPRTGEETQYF.